Below are 6 T cell receptor beta chains sequenced from a single sample in a study of long-term antiretroviral therapy in people with HIV. It was version v3.0 of the immunoSEQ assay that was run at survey level. Method: immunoSEQ multiplex PCR; TCRdb's copy keeps in-frame clones and lacks some. The sample has 16,000 or so clones, around 81% seen once; the top ten hold approximately 4.9%. This specimen was unsorted PBMCs, taken 0.1 years before starting antiretroviral therapy. The receptor set was obtained from a man aged 18-30 years with HIV.

The rearrangement links TRBV7-2 to TRBJ2-3; TRBD2 matches 10 bases. The CDR3 totals 16 residues. V shed 2 bases, J shed 3 bases, and the junction held 5 bases outside the gene matches. The V gene's germline CDR1 is SGHTA and CDR2 FQGNSA. The CDR3 DNA is TGTGCCAGCAGCTTAAGGCTAGCGGGAGTTACAGATACGCAGTATTTT. Translation: CASSLRLAGVTDTQYF.

CDR3 sequence: CASSLDRDQPQHF. The CDR3 DNA reads TGTGCCAGCAGCTTAGACAGGGACCAGCCCCAGCATTTT. V and J are TRBV7-6 and TRBJ1-5, with D perhaps matching TRBD1 (6 bases). Deletions cut 1 base from V and 7 bases from J, with 8 bases between. Germline V lookup: CDR1 SGHVS, CDR2 FNYEAQ. This CDR3 is built from 13 residues.

The J gene is TRBJ1-5, the V gene TRBV30; no clear D. Germline loops: CDR1 GTSNPN, CDR2 SVGIG (reference sequence). This CDR3 contains 13 residues. V was trimmed by 1 base and J by 7 bases, leaving 11 bases between them. The CDR3, as DNA: TGTGCCTGGAGTGATCTTGCCAGCCAGCCCCAGCATTTT. Protein: CAWSDLASQPQHF.

V is TRBV27 and J is TRBJ2-1; 11 bases align to TRBD2. Germline V gene data show CDR1 as MNHEY and CDR2 as SMNVEV (reference sequence). The J segment lost 15 bases and the V segment lost 5 bases, leaving 12 bases of the junction unmatched. The CDR3 covers 14 residues. The CDR3 region is CASSPLTTSGASFF. For the CDR3, the DNA is TGTGCCAGCAGTCCCCTTACGACTAGCGGGGCGTCGTTCTTC.

In its sample, this clone was seen once. V gene TRBV28 combines with J gene TRBJ2-5; 14 positions agree with TRBD2. V was clipped by 4 bases and J by 2 bases; unmatched bases: 9. Germline CDR1 and CDR2: MDHEN and SYDVKM. CDR3 length: 18 amino acids. Written as DNA, the CDR3 is TGTGCCAGCAGTTCCCAGGGACTAGCGGGAGCCCGGCAAGAGACCCAGTACTTC. Protein product: CASSSQGLAGARQETQYF.

The V call is TRBV15, the J call TRBJ2-1; 8 nucleotides line up with TRBD2. CDR3 length: 14 residues. Unmatched junction bases numbered 2, after V lost 1 base and J lost 6 bases. CDR1 LNHNV and CDR2 YYDKDF come from the germline V gene (reference sequence). The DNA of the CDR3 is TGTGCCACCAGCAGAGCGGGGGGGCTCAATGAGCAGTTCTTC. Translation gives CATSRAGGLNEQFF.